This TCR beta chain comes out of a study of CD8 T cells in Susac syndrome. CD8+ and CD4+ T cells from blood underwent TCR beta sequencing. FACS enriched CD8+ TEMRA cells, while bulk CD8+ and CD4+ were negatively isolated. The length of the CDR3 is 16 residues. V was trimmed by 0 bases and J by 0 bases, leaving 9 bases between them. Germline-derived CDR1 and CDR2 are DFQATT and SNEGSKA (reference sequence). With random hexamers, reverse transcription was performed on roughly 0.5 to 1 ug of RNA. Amplification of TCR beta CDR3 by immunoSEQ multiplex PCR spanned 54 Vbeta and 13 Jbeta. TCRdb re-called the immunoSEQ multiplex PCR reads with MiXCR, one entry per CDR3 protein. In the table there are 150,000 to 250,000 distinct CDR3 sequences, nearly 95% of which are singletons.

Input material: CD4+ T cells from PBMCs. The sequence derives from a human donor with multiple sclerosis. This chain joins TRBV20-1 and TRBJ2-6, with D possibly matching TRBD2 (6 bases). The CDR3 DNA reads TGCAGTGCTAGAGATTCGCGGGGCTCTGGGGCCAACGTCCTGACTTTC. Translated: CSARDSRGSGANVLTF.